This TCR beta chain was observed in a study of glioma-infiltrating T cells after dendritic cell vaccination. Study-level points and caveats: TCR clonality showed no direct relationship with survival.

On this clone itself: Its antigen is unidentified.

CDR1 is SEHNR and CDR2 is FQNEAQ in the germline V gene (reference sequence). V trimming: 1 base; J trimming: 3 bases; junction bases outside the gene matches: 6. The CDR3 covers 16 residues. Up to about 2 ug genomic DNA was used for TCRB CDR3 amplification. Repertoires were generated with immunoSEQ multiplex PCR, while TCRdb's copy carries only in-frame clones and drops some. The table records around 92,000 clones, over 80% of them present only once. The time point was: after dendritic cell vaccination, including at tumor progression/relapse. The V gene is TRBV7-9, the J gene TRBJ1-5; 7 nucleotides match TRBD1. The starting material was blood, obtained after dendritic cell vaccination. This clonotype originated in a human donor with glioblastoma. In DNA, the CDR3 is TGTGCCAGCAGCTTAGGAGGGACAGAGGCCAATCAGCCCCAGCATTTT. It yields the protein CASSLGGTEANQPQHF.